This entry concerns a single T cell receptor (beta chain). The antigen remains undetermined. This specimen comes from a study of T-cell memory formation after mild COVID-19. In TCRdb, the 5' RACE reads were re-called with MiXCR into one record per CDR3 protein. The profile shows about 350,000 distinct CDR3 sequences, approximately 15% of them singletons. Looked up from germline, CDR1 is SEHNR and CDR2 is FQNEAQ (reference sequence). V was pared by 5 bases and J by 7 bases, with 12 bases between. The CDR3 spans 14 residues. Study-wide findings and caveats: A subset of responding clones appeared in pre-infection memory, suggesting cross-reactive memory joined. Contracting CD4+ clones lay largely in CM and EM, with CD8+ ones residing in EMRA.

The material sequenced was PBMCs or a T cell subset sorted from them (not recorded which). The sequence was collected from a man between 18 and 35 years old who had mild COVID-19 (a few samples of this study predate the infection). Cell type and time point are not known. This chain links TRBV7-9 with TRBJ1-6; D is unresolved. The CDR3 sequence is CASSPVGRNSPLHF. The CDR3 DNA reads as TGTGCCAGCAGCCCCGTCGGGAGGAATTCACCCCTCCACTTT. The entire variable domain, with the rest obtained from reference TRBV7-9 and TRBJ1-6, is as follows: DTGVSQNPRHKITKRGQNVTFRCDPISEHNRLYWYRQTLGQGPEFLTYFQNEAQLEKSRLLSDRFSAERPKGSFSTLEIQRTEQGDSAMYLCASSPVGRNSPLHFGNGTRLTVT.